This TCR beta chain was recorded in a study of blood T cell repertoires in COVID-19 (dated by TCRdb to about 2020). In the study overall: Collaborator samples came from the United States, Italy and Spain and covered acute and convalescent phases of COVID-19. The prospective study material was composed of cDNA or gDNA derived from T cells, B-cell-depleted T cells, or PBMCs. The sample metadata nearly always contained a de-identified subject ID, COVID-19 status, age in years and sex. Subjects who had been exposed to COVID-19, were actively infected with it, or had recovered from it provided the deeply sampled blood TCRbeta repertoires that made up the dataset. The repertoires were released in a freely available public database intended as a resource for research on the immune response to SARS-CoV-2. Where available, HLA class I and class II types were taken from metadata supplied by the sample provider and were not determined by assay-based typing. Samples were obtained from the ongoing ImmuneRACE study (first 160 participants) and from over a thousand subjects provided by 6 global collaborators. Beyond this particular receptor, the publication reports: The amount of clinical and demographic metadata varied by source and participant and was provided uncurated.

Trimming costs V 0 bases and J 4 bases, and their ends lie 15 bases apart. CDR1 is given as SGHDN and CDR2 as FVKESK, both from the germline V gene. The CDR3 starts with the cysteine, ends with the phenylalanine, and has 16 residues. The kept DNA is CDR3 alone, 48 bases in frame from the first base. Collaborating institutions collected whole blood in K2EDTA tubes following their own protocols. For TCRbeta analysis, collaborator samples were shipped as frozen whole blood, as isolated PBMCs, or as DNA extracted from either sample type. With regard to this clone: It lacks a known antigen. It has no much larger one-base neighbor in the sample; base qualities were not kept.

TCRbeta CDR3 regions were amplified from genomic DNA by means of the immunoSEQ Assay, a bias-controlled multiplex PCR. On the authors' methods: Nucleated cell counts per sample were estimated from amplification of reference gene primers within the assay. Sequence reads were collapsed and filtered to measure the absolute abundance of every unique TCRbeta CDR3 rearrangement. For each sample, productive Simpson clonality was calculated by taking the square root of Simpson's diversity index across productive rearrangements. The table comes from immuneACCESS by way of TCRdb, which keeps in-frame sequences with V and J called. Part of the clones is missing from these tables; in studies checked, under half for an unresolved V gene and the rest for unknown reasons. The V and J calls and clone size were taken over from that table, and D and trimming were inferred from the DNA. The table for this sample lists 55,000 to 90,000 clones; roughly 84% of them were counted only once. The biggest ten clones account for just over 4.5% of the sample.

The source of this sequence is a woman aged 55-75 years with acute or convalescent COVID-19. Sequencing was performed on peripheral blood. The V and J segments used are TRBV14 and TRBJ1-1, and perhaps TRBD1 as D gene, on 5 matching bases. DNA sequence: TGTGCCAGCAGCCAAGACGTGAGGGGAGGTACCACTGAAGCTTTCTTT. It codes for CASSQDVRGGTTEAFF.